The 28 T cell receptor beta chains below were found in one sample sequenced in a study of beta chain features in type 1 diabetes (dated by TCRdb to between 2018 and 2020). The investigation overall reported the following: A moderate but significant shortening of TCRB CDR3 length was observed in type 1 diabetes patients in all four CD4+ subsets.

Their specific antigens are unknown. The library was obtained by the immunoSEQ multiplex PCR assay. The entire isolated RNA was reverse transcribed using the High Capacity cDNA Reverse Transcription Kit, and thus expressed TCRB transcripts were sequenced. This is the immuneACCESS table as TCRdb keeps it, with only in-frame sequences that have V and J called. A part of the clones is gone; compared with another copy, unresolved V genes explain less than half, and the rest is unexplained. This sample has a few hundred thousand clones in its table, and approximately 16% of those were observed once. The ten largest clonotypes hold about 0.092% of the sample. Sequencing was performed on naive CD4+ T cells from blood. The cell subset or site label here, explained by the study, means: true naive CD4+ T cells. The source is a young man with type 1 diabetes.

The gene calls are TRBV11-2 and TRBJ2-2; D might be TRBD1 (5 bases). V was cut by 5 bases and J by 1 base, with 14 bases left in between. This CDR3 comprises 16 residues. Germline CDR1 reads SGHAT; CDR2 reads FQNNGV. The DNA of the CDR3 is TGTGCCAGCAGCCCAAGGGGCCCGATGAACACCGGGGAGCTGTTTTTT. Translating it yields CASSPRGPMNTGELFF. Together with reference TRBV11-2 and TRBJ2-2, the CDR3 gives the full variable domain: EAGVAQSPRYKIIEKRQSVAFWCNPISGHATLYWYQQILGQGPKLLIQFQNNGVVDDSQLPKDRFSAERLKGVDSTLKIQPAKLEDSAVYLCASSPRGPMNTGELFFGEGSRLTVL.

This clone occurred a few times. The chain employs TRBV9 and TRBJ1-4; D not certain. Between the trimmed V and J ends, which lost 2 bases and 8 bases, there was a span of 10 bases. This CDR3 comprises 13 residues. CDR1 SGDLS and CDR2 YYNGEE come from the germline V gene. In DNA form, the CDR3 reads TGTGCCAGCAGCGTTTCAGTAGGGGAAAAACTGTTTTTT. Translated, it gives CASSVSVGEKLFF. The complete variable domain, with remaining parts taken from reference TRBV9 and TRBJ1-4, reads DSGVTQTPKHLITATGQRVTLRCSPRSGDLSVYWYQQSLDQGLQFLIQYYNGEERAKGNILERFSAQQFPDLHSELNLSSLELGDSALYFCASSVSVGEKLFFGSGTQLSVL.

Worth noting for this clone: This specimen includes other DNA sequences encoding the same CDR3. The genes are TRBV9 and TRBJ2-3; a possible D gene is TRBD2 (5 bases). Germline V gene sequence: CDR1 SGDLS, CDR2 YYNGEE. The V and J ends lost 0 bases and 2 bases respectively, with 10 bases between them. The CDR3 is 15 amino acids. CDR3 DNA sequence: TGTGCCAGCAGCGTAGCTGCGGGTTTCACAGATACGCAGTATTTT. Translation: CASSVAAGFTDTQYF.

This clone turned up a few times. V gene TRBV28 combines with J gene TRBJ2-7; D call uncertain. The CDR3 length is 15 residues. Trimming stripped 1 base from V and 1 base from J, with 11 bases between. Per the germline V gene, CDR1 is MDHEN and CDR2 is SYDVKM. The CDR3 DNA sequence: TGTGCCAGCAGTTTATCAGTCCCGGCTTCCTACGAGCAGTACTTC. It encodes CASSLSVPASYEQYF.

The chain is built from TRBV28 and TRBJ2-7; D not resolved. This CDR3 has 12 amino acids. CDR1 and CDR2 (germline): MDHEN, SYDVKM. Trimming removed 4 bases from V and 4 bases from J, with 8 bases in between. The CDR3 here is CASSSSRYEQYF. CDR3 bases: TGTGCCAGCAGTTCCTCCAGATACGAGCAGTACTTC.

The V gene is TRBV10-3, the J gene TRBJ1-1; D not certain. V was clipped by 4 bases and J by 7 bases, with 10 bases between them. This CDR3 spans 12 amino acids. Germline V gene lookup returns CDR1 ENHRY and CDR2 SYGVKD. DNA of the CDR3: TGTGCCATCAGTGTGTTCGACGGTGAAGCTTTCTTT. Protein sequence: CAISVFDGEAFF.

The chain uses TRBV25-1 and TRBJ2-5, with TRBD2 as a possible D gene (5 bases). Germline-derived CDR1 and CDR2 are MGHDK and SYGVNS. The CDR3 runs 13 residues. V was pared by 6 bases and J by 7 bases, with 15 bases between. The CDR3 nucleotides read TGTGCCAGCAGCTCTTCAAGTCGGGGGACCCAGTACTTC. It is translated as CASSSSSRGTQYF.

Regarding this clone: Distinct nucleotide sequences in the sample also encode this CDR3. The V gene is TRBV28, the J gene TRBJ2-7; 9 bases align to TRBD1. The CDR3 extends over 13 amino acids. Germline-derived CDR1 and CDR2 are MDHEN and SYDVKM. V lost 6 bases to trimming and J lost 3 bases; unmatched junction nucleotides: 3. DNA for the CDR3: TGTGCCAGCAGCTCGGGACAGGGCTACGAGCAGTACTTC. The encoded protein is CASSSGQGYEQYF.

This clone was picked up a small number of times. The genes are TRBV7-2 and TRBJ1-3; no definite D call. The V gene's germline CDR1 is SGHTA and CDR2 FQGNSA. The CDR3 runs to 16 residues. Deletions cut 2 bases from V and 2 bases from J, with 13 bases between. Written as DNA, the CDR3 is TGTGCCAGCAGCTTAAGAAGGGCGGGGACTGGAAACACCATATATTTT. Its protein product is CASSLRRAGTGNTIYF.

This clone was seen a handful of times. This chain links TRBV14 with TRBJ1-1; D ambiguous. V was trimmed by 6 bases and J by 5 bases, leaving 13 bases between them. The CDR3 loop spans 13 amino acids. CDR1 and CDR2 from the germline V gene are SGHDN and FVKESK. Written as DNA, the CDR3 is TGTGCCAGCAGTAAGACGGGATGGACTGAAGCTTTCTTT. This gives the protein CASSKTGWTEAFF.

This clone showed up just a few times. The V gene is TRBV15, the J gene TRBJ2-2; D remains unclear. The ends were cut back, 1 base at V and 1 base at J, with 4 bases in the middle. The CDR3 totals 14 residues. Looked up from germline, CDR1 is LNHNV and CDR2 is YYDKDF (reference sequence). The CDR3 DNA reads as TGTGCCACCAGCAGAGCGTTGAACACCGGGGAGCTGTTTTTT. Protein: CATSRALNTGELFF.

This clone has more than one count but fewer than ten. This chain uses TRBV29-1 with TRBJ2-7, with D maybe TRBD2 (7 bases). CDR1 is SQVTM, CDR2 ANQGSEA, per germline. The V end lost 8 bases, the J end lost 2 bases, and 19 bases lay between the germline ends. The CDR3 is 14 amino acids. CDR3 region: CSSPRGGSPYEQYF. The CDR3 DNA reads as TGCAGCTCCCCCAGGGGCGGGAGTCCCTACGAGCAGTACTTC.

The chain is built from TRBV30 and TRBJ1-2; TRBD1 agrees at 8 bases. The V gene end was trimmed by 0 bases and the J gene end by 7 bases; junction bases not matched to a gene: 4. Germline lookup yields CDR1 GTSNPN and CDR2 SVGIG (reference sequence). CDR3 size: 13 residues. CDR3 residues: CAWSVQGASGYTF. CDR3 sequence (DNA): TGTGCCTGGAGTGTCCAGGGGGCGAGTGGCTACACCTTC.

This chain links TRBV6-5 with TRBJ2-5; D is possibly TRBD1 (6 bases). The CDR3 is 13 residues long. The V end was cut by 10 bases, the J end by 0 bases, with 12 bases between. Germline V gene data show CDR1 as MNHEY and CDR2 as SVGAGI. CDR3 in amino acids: CATYQGNQETQYF. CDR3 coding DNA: TGTGCCACCTACCAGGGGAACCAAGAGACCCAGTACTTC.

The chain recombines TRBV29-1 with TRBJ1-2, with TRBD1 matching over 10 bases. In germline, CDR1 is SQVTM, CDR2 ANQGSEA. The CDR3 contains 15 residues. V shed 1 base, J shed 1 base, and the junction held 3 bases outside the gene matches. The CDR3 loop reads CSVEGTGGVNYGYTF. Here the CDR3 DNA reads TGCAGCGTTGAAGGGACAGGGGGAGTTAACTATGGCTACACCTTC.

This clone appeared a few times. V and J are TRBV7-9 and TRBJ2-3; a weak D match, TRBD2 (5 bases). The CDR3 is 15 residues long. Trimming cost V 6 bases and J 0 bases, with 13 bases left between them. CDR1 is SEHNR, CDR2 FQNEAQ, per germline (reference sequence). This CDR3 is CASSSDYLSTDTQYF. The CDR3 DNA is TGTGCCAGCAGTTCCGACTACCTGAGCACAGATACGCAGTATTTT.

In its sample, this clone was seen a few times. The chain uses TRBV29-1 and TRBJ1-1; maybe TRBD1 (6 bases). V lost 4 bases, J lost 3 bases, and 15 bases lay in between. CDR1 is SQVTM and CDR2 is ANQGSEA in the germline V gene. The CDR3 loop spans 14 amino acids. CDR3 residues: CSVVNRASDTEAFF. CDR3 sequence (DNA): TGCAGCGTTGTTAACAGGGCGTCGGACACTGAAGCTTTCTTT. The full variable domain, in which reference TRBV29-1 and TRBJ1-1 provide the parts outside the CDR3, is SAVISQKPSRDICQRGTSLTIQCQVDSQVTMMFWYRQQPGQSLTLIATANQGSEATYESGFVIDKFPISRPNLTFSTLTVSNMSPEDSSIYLCSVVNRASDTEAFFGQGTRLTVV.

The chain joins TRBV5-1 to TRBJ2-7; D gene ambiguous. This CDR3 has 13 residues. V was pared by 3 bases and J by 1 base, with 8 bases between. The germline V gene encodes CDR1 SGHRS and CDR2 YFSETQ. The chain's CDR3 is CASSSDGSYEQYF. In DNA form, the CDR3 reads TGCGCCAGCAGCTCGGACGGGTCCTACGAGCAGTACTTC.

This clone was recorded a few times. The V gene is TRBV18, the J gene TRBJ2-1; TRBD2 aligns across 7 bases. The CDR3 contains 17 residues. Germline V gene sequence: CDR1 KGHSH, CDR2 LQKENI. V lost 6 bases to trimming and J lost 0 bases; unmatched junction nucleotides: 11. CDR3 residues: CASSRGRQRGSYNEQFF. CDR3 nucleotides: TGTGCCAGCTCCCGAGGTAGACAGCGGGGCTCCTACAATGAGCAGTTCTTC.

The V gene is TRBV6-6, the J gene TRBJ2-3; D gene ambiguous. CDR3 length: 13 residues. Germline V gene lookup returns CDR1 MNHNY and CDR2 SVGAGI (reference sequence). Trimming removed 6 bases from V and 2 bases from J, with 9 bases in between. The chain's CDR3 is CASRDGSTDTQYF. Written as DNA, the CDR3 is TGTGCCAGCAGGGATGGATCCACAGATACGCAGTATTTT.

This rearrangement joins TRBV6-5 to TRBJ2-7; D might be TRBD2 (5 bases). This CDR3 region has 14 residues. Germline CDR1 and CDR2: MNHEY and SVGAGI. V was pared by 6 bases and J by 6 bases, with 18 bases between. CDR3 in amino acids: CASSPDGVEGEQYF. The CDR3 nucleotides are TGTGCCAGCAGCCCTGACGGGGTAGAGGGCGAGCAGTACTTC.

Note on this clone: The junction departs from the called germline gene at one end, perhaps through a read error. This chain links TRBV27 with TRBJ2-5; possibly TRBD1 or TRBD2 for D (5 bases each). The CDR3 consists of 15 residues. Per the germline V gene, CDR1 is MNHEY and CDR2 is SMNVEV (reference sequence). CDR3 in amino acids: CASSLRKSASGTEYF. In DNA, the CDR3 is TGTGCCAGCAGTTTAAGGAAGAGTGCCTCGGGGACCGAGTACTTC.

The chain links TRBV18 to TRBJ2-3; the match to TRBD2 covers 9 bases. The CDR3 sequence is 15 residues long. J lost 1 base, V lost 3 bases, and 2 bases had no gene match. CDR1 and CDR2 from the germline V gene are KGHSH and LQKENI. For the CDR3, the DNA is TGTGCCAGCTCACCCGAGCGGGAGGGCACAGATACGCAGTATTTT. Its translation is CASSPEREGTDTQYF. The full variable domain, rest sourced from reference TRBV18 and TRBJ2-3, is NAGVMQNPRHLVRRRGQEARLRCSPMKGHSHVYWYRQLPEEGLKFMVYLQKENIIDESGMPKERFSAEFPKEGPSILRIQQVVRGDSAAYFCASSPEREGTDTQYFGPGTRLTVL.

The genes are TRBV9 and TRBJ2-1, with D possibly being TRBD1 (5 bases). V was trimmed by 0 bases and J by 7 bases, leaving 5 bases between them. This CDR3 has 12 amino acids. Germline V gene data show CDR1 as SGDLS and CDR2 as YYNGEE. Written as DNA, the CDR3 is TGTGCCAGCAGCGTAGCAGGGAATGAGCAGTTCTTC. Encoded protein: CASSVAGNEQFF.

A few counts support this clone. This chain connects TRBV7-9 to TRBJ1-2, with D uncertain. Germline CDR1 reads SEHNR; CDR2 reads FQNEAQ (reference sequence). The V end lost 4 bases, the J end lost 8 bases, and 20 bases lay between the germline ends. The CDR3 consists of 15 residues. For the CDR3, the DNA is TGTGCCAGCAGCTCGCCGGGCCGCGGGATAGAGGGCTACACCTTC. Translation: CASSSPGRGIEGYTF.

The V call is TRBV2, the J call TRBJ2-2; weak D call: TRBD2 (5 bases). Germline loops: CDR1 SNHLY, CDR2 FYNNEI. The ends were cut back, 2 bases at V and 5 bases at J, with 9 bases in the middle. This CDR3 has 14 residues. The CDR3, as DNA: TGTGCCAGCAGTGAACTAGCCGGGACCGGGGAGCTGTTTTTT. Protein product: CASSELAGTGELFF.

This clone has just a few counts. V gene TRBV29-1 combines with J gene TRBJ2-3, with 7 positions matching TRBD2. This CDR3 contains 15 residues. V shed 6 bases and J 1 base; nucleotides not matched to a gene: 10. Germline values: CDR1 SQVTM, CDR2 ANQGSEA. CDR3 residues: CSVTGGRGGTDTQYF. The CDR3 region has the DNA TGCAGCGTGACGGGCGGGAGAGGGGGCACAGATACGCAGTATTTT.

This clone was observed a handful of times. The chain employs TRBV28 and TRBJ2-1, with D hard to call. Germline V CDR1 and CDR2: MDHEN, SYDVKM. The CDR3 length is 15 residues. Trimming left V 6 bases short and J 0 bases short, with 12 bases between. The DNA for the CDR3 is TGTGCCAGCAGCACAAGAGCTAGCTCCTACAATGAGCAGTTCTTC. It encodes CASSTRASSYNEQFF.